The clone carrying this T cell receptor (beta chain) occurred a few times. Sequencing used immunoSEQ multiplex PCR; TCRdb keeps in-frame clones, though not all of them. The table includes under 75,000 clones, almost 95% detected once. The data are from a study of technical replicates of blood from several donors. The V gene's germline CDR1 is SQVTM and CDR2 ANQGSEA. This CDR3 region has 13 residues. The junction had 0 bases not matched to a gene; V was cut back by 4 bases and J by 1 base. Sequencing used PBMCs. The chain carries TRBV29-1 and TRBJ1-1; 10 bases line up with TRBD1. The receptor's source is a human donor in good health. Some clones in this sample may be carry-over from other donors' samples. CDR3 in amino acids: CSVGQGANTEAFF. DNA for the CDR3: TGCAGCGTTGGACAGGGGGCGAACACTGAAGCTTTCTTT. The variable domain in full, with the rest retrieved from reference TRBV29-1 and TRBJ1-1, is SAVISQKPSRDICQRGTSLTIQCQVDSQVTMMFWYRQQPGQSLTLIATANQGSEATYESGFVIDKFPISRPNLTFSTLTVSNMSPEDSSIYLCSVGQGANTEAFFGQGTRLTVV.